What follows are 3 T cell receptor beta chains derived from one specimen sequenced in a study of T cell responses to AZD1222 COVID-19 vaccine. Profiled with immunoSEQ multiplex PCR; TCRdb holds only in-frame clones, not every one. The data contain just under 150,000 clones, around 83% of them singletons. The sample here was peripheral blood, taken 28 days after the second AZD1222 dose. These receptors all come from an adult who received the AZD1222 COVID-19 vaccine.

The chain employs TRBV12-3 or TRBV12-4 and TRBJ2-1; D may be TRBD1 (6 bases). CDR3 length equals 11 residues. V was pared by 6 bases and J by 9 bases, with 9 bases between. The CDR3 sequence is CASSQGTEQFF. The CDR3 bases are TGTGCCAGCAGCCAGGGGACTGAGCAGTTCTTC.

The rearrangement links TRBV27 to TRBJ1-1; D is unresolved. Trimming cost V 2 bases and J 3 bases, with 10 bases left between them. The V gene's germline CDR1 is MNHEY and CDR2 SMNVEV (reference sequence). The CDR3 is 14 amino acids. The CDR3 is CASSLRPADTEAFF. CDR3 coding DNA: TGTGCCAGCAGTTTAAGACCGGCGGACACTGAAGCTTTCTTT.

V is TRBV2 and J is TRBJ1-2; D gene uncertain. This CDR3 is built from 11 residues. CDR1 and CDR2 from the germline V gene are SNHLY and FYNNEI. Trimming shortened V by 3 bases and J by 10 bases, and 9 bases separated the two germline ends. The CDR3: CASSEWADYTF. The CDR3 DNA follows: TGTGCCAGCAGTGAGTGGGCGGACTACACCTTC.